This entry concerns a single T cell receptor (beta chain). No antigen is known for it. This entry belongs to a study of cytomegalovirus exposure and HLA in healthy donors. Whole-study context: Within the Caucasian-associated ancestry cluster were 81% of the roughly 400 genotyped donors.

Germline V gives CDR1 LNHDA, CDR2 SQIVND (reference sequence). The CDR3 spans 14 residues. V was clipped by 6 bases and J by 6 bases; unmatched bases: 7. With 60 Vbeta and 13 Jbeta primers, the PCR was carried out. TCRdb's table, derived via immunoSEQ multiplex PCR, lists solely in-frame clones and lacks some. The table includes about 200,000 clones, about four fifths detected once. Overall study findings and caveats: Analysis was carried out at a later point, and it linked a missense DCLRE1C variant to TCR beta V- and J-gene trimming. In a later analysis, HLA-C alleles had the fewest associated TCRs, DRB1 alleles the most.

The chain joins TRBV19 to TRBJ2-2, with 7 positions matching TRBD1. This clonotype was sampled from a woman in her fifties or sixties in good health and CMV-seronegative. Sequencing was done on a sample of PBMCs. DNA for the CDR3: TGTGCCAGTAGAAGGAAGGGGGCGGCCGGGGAGCTGTTTTTT. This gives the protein CASRRKGAAGELFF.